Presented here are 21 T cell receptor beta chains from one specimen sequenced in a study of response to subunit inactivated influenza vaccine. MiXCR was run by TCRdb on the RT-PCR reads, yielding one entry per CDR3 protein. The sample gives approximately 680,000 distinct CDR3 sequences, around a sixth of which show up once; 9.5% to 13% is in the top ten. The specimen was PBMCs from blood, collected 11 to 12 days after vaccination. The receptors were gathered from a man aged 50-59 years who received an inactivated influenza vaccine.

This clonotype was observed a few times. The CDR3 nucleotides are TGTGCCAGCAGTCCCGGCAGGGACGGTGAAAAACTGTTTTTT. The encoded protein is CASSPGRDGEKLFF. The V call is TRBV3-1, the J call TRBJ1-4, with D perhaps TRBD1 (5 bases). Trimming took 6 bases from V and 7 from J, leaving 15 bases between them. This CDR3 is 14 amino acids long. The germline CDR1 and CDR2 sequences are LGHDT and YNNKEL (reference sequence).

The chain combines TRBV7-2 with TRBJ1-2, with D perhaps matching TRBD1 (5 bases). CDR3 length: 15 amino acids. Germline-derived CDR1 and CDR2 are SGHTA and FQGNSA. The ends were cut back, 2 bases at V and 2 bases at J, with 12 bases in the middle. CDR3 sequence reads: CASSLTGWGNYGYTF. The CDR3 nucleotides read TGTGCCAGCAGCTTAACGGGGTGGGGGAACTATGGCTACACCTTC.

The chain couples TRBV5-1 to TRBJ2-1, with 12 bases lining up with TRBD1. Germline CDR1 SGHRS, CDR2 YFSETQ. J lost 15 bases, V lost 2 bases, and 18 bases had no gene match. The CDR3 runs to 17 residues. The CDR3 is CASSFLSGTGGTPRPFF. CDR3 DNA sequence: TGCGCCAGCAGCTTCCTTTCCGGGACAGGGGGCACCCCAAGACCGTTCTTC.

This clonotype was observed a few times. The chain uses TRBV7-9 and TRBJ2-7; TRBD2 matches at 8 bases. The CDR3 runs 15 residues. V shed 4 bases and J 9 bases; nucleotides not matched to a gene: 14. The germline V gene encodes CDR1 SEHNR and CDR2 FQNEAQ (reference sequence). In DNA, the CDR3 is TGTGCCAGCAGCTCTCGCCCAGCGGGAGAAGTTTCGCAGTACTTC. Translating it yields CASSSRPAGEVSQYF.

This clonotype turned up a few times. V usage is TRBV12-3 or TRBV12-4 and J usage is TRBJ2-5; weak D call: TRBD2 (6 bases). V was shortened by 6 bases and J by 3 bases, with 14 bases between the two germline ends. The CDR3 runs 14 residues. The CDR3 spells CASSYRDWKETQYF. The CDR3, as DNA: TGTGCCAGCAGCTACCGGGACTGGAAAGAGACCCAGTACTTC.

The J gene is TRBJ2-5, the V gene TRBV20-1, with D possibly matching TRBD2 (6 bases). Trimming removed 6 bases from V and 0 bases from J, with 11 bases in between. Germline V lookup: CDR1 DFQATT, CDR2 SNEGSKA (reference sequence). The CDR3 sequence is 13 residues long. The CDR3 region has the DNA TGCAGTGCGGTTAGCGGCAACCAAGAGACCCAGTACTTC. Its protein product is CSAVSGNQETQYF.

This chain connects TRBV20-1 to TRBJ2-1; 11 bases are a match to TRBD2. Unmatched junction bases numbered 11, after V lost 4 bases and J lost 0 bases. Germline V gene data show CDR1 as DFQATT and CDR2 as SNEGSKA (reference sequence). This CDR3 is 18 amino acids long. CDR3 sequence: CSANELAGAFGSYNEQFF. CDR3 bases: TGCAGTGCTAATGAACTAGCGGGAGCATTTGGCTCCTACAATGAGCAGTTCTTC.

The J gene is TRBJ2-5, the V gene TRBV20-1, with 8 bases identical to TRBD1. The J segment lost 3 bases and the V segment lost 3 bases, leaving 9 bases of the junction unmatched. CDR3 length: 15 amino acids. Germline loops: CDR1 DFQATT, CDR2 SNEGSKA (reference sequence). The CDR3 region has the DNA TGCAGTGCTAGCCTAAACAGGGGGATGGAAGAGACCCAGTACTTC. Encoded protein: CSASLNRGMEETQYF.

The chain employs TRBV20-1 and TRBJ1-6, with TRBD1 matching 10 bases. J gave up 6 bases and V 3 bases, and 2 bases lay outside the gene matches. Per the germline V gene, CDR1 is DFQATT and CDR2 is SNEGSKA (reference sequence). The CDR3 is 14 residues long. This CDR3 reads CSARDRGGNSPLHF. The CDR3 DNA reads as TGCAGTGCTAGGGACAGGGGGGGTAATTCACCCCTCCACTTT.

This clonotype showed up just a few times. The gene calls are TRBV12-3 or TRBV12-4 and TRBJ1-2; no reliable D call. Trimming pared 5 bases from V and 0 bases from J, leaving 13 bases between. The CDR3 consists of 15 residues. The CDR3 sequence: CASSPGSVTNYGYTF. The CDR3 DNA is TGTGCCAGCAGTCCGGGGTCCGTTACTAACTATGGCTACACCTTC.

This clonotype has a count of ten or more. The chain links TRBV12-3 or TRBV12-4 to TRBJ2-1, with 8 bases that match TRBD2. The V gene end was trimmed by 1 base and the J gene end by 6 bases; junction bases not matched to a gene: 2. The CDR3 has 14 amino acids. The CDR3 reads CASSLDGRANEQFF. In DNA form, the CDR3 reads TGTGCCAGCAGTTTAGACGGGAGGGCCAATGAGCAGTTCTTC.

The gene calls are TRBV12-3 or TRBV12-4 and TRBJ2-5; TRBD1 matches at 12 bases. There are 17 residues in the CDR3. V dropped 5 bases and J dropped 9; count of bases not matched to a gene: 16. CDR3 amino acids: CASSIRDRGRPLEAQYF. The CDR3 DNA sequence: TGTGCCAGCAGTATCCGGGACAGGGGGCGTCCGCTGGAGGCCCAGTACTTC.

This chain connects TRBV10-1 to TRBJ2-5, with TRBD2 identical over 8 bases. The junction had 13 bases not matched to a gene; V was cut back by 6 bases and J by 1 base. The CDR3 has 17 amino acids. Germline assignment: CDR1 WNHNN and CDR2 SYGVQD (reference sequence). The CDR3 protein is CASSGERSGGIQETQYF. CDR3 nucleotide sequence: TGCGCCAGCAGCGGCGAGAGGAGCGGGGGCATCCAAGAGACCCAGTACTTC.

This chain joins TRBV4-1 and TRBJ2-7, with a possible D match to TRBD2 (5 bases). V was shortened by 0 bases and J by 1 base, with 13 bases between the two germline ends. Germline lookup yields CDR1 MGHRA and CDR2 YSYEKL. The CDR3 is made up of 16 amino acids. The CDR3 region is CASSQEGRGRSYEQYF. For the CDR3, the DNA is TGCGCCAGCAGCCAAGAAGGCCGGGGTCGGTCCTACGAGCAGTACTTC.

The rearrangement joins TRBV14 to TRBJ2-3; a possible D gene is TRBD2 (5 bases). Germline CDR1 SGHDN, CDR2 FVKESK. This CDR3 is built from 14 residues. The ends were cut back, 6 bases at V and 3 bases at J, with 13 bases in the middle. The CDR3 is CASSPQRLTDTQYF. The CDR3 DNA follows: TGTGCCAGCAGTCCCCAGCGGCTAACAGATACGCAGTATTTT.

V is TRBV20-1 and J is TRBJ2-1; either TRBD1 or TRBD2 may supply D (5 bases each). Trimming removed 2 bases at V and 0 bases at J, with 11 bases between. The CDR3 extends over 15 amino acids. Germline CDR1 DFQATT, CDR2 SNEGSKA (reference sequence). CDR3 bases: TGCAGTGCTAGAACCGGGACCCGCTCCTACAATGAGCAGTTCTTC. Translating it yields CSARTGTRSYNEQFF.

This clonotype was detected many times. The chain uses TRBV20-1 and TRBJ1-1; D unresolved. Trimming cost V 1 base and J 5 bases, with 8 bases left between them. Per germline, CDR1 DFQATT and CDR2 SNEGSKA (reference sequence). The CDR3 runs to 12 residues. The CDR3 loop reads CSARVGWTEAFF. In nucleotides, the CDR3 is TGCAGTGCTAGAGTGGGGTGGACTGAAGCTTTCTTT.

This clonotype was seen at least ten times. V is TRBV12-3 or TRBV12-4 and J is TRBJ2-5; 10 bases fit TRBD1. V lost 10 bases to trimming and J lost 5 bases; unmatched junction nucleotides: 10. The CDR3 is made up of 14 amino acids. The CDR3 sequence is CATSTGTGVETQYF. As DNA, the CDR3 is TGTGCCACCTCGACCGGGACAGGGGTCGAGACCCAGTACTTC.

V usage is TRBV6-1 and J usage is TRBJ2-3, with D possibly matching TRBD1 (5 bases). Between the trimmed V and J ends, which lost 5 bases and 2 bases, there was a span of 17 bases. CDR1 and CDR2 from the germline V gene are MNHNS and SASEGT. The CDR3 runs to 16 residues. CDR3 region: CASSLRGPDSTDTQYF. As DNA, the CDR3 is TGTGCCAGCAGTCTAAGGGGCCCCGACTCCACAGATACGCAGTATTTT.

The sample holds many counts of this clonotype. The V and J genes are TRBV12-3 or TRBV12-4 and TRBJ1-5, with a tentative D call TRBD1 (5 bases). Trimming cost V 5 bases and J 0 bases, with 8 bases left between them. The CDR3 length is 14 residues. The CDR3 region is CASSNGGSNQPQHF. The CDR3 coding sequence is TGTGCCAGCAGTAACGGGGGTAGCAATCAGCCCCAGCATTTT.

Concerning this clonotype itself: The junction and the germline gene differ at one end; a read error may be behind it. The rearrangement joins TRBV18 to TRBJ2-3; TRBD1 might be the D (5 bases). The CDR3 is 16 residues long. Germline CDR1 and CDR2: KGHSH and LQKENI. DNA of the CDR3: TGTGCCAGCTCACCACCCTGGGGCCGGATGGCGGATACGCAGAATTTT. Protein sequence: CASSPPWGRMADTQNF.